A selection of T cell receptor beta chains follows, all from one sample in a study of technical replicates of blood from a handful of donors. The data were produced by immunoSEQ multiplex PCR, yet TCRdb's version contains in-frame clones alone and is incomplete. The sample gives approximately 79,000 clones, 90% to 95% of which show up once; about 0.4% is in the top ten. The sequenced material came from T cells isolated from PBMCs. These receptors came from a human donor in good health. The CDR3 runs from the conserved cysteine through the conserved F or W.

>TRBV7-9|12|TRBJ2-7
CASSNTPYEQYF
>TRBV7-9|14|TRBJ2-3
CASSFVFGTDTQYF
>TRBV18|15|TRBJ1-5
CASSPRQGRNQPQHF
>TRBV10-3|17|TRBJ1-1
CAISESQGAMLNTEAFF
>TRBV15|15|.
CATSRGRDSYNEQFF
>TRBV29-1|12|TRBJ1-1
CSVSPGNTEAFF
>TRBV11-2|15|TRBJ2-1
CASSLGQGARNEQFF
>TRBV6-5|12|TRBJ2-4
CASSRGLDIQYF
>TRBV6-5|16|TRBJ2-7
CASSYPRTGGSYEQYF
>TRBV11-3|15|TRBJ2-1
CASSFTGLADNEQFF
>TRBV29-1|13|TRBJ2-5
CSGQGTYQETQYF
>TRBV5-4|14|TRBJ1-1
CASSTGTGITEAFF
>TRBV7-9|16|TRBJ2-5
CASSVEPAHTEETQYF
>TRBV5-4|15|TRBJ2-7
CASSQLSGATYEQYF
>TRBV25-1|13|TRBJ2-7
CASSSGGTYEQYF
>TRBV7-9|16|TRBJ1-1
CASSLGTGVRYTEAFF
>TRBV28|16|TRBJ2-1
CASSSPGLAEYNEQFF
>TRBV9|14|TRBJ2-7
CASSVEGLADEQYF
>TRBV18|14|TRBJ2-1
CASSQTGQGYEQFF
>TRBV10-2|16|TRBJ2-2
CASRQVAGDFPGELFF
>TRBV28|15|TRBJ2-7
CASSIPGTEAYEQYF
>TRBV19|13|TRBJ2-2
CASNGGFTGELFF
>TRBV28|19|TRBJ2-7
CASSWGAGLAGESSYEQYF
>TRBV7-9|13|TRBJ1-2
CASSYGTSHGYTF
>TRBV5-1|16|TRBJ2-3
CASSLKVTSNPDTQYF
>TRBV28|13|TRBJ1-5
CASHMTRGQPQHF
>TRBV6-6|15|TRBJ2-7
CASSDNRDISYEQYF
>TRBV27|13|TRBJ1-5
CASSLYGEGPQHF
>TRBV4-1|16|TRBJ2-7
CASSHWEAGGSYEQYF
>TRBV2|13|TRBJ2-1
CASSHRPHNEQFF
>TRBV4-1|15|TRBJ2-7
CASSQASGLSYEQYF
>TRBV7-2|14|TRBJ2-5
CASSLMTLEETQYF
>TRBV19|14|TRBJ1-5
CASSGGRNNQPQHF
>TRBV7-2|15|TRBJ1-2
CASSSGIGLNYGYTF
>TRBV4-1|16|TRBJ1-5
CASSLIRGRKDQPQHF
>TRBV11-3|12|TRBJ2-7
CASSHFSYEQYF
>TRBV4-1|12|TRBJ2-3
CASSQAGGTQYF
>TRBV6-5|14|TRBJ1-6
CASGKGPRESPLHF
>TRBV28|19|TRBJ2-7
CASREPGTSGRIRANEQYF
>TRBV6-5|14|TRBJ2-7
CASSYGVSSYEQYF
>TRBV5-1|14|TRBJ1-4
CASSPDRLGEKLFF
>TRBV18|13|TRBJ1-1
CASSPPGATEAFF
>TRBV28|17|TRBJ2-2
CASLRTGGSANTGELFF
>TRBV4-1|14|TRBJ2-5
CASSSSGTKETQYF
>TRBV5-1|14|TRBJ2-7
CASSLGPGSYEQYF
>TRBV28|14|TRBJ2-7
CASSINFISYEQYF
>TRBV6-5|14|TRBJ1-1
CASSKLPGFTEAFF
>TRBV9|15|TRBJ2-7
CASSVGGKGPSEQYF
>TRBV7-2|15|TRBJ1-2
CASSSRQGAYYGYTF
>TRBV5-1|15|TRBJ1-3
CASSLGALQGNTIYF
>TRBV18|14|TRBJ1-5
CASSVQGGNQPQHF
>TRBV9|15|TRBJ2-1
CASSLTTDRSNEQFF
>TRBV5-1|16|TRBJ1-5
CASSLAGQGSNQPQHF
>TRBV18|16|TRBJ2-7
CASSPSGQGPSYEQYF
>TRBV19|18|TRBJ2-2
CASSIVAERESNTGELFF
>TRBV28|17|TRBJ2-2
CASSLWPRTGETGELFF
>TRBV29-1|13|TRBJ2-2
CSVDRGSTGELFF
>TRBV4-2|14|TRBJ2-1
CASSQDIGSDEQFF
>TRBV20-1|11|TRBJ2-7
CSPRQGNEQYF
>TRBV27|15|TRBJ2-5
CASARASGIRETQYF